This TCR beta chain came from a study of Graves' ophthalmopathy and Graves' hyperthyroidism (dated by TCRdb to 2017 to 2018). Turning to the overall study: Peripheral blood was collected before any treatment was given, at the time of initial diagnosis. To explore V-J signatures distinguishing ophthalmopathy from hyperthyroidism, a discovery set of roughly 100 patients (around 42 ophthalmopathy, about 57 stable hyperthyroidism) was enrolled. The 75 to 100 discovery patients were divided at random into training and test sets in a 7:3 ratio. After sampling, hyperthyroidism patients received methimazole starting at 30 mg daily, and ophthalmopathy patients received high-dose intravenous methylprednisolone. T-cell repertoires of thyroid tissue and blood were compared in more than five hyperthyroidism patients. TCR beta repertoire signatures were used to distinguish Graves' ophthalmopathy from Graves' hyperthyroidism and to predict progression to ophthalmopathy. An independent validation cohort comprised 18 hyperthyroidism patients and some 16 patients who later progressed from hyperthyroidism to ophthalmopathy. In total, around 130 blood samples were TCR-sequenced: 43 ophthalmopathy, some 80 hyperthyroidism and roughly 17 hyperthyroidism-to-ophthalmopathy patients. General conclusions and limits of the study: Among expanded thyroid clonotypes with frequency above 0.001, most also showed up in blood, which suggests that blood repertoires may reflect the thyroid immune response. In cross-validation, the 13-signature model distinguished ophthalmopathy from stable hyperthyroidism with 85% to 90% sensitivity and approximately 81% specificity, and in the test set the corresponding values were around 80% and 75%. No statistical method was used to predetermine the sample size, and group allocation was not hidden from the investigators. In validation, the model predicted ophthalmopathy progression with 55% to 71% sensitivity and around 72% specificity; about a dozen predicted patients were CT-confirmed with GO in a median of about 6.2 months.

Reading from cysteine to phenylalanine, the CDR3 counts 16 amino acids. Solely the CDR3 DNA is kept, with 48 bases framed from the first base. CDR1 and CDR2 are read off the germline V gene as SGHAT and FQNNGV. Trimming accounts for 4 bases at V and 0 bases at J, while the number of junction bases matched to no gene is 6. A patient counted as having stable hyperthyroidism if there was no progression to ophthalmopathy within 18 months of follow-up. The hyperthyroidism patients were 18 to 65 years old and newly diagnosed, with a disease duration of less than 2 months. Patients with other autoimmune diseases, uncontrolled infections, pregnancy or lactation were excluded. Diagnosis relied on clinical symptoms, serum thyroxine, TRAb, thyroid ultrasound and orbital computed tomography. PBMCs were isolated from roughly 10 ml of fresh peripheral blood by Ficoll-Paque density gradient centrifugation. Trizol reagent was used to extract the total RNA, and its quality was then checked on an Agilent 2100 Bioanalyzer.

For repertoire sequencing, the TCR beta CDR3 regions were amplified from RNA transcripts. The first round of RT-PCR was done with HTBI primers and the Qiagen OneStep RT-PCR kit, and was followed by a second round of multiplex PCR, then size selection and purification. Libraries were sequenced paired-end with 100 bp reads on an Illumina HiSeq2000. Concerning the study's data processing: SOAPnuke was used to process the reads, removing any read that contained adapters or uncalled bases, had a mean Phred below 15, or lacked an exact match to the constant primer or identifier. COPE v1.2.5 was used to merge the high-quality paired reads. Clonotypes were defined as unique nucleotide sequences and were aligned to IMGT TRB V, D and J references using MiTCR v1.1. Only V-J combinations with frequency above 0.0001 were analysed, covering over 98% of repertoires. For each V-J combination, a TCR clonal expansion and chaos score was defined as F50 clonal expansion divided by the chaos observed in the TCRdist matrix. Welch's t-statistics and random forest were used to narrow the features down to more than 10 V-J combinations, which were then fed into a naive Bayes classifier. The Morisita-Horn index was used to measure how similar the thyroid and blood repertoires were. The public reads were reprocessed in TCRdb via fastp at Q25 and MiXCR, keeping in-frame beta chains. Every distinct CDR3 protein forms one entry, paired with its most common genes and DNA. The V and J calls shown here were made by TCRdb, not taken from the authors' results. The sample table records 400,000 to 450,000 distinct CDR3 sequences; 20% to 25% of these occur just once. Under 3.5% of the sample is in the top ten clones.

In this sample, this clonotype turned up many times. No antigen is known for it. Base qualities are missing; no much larger clone stands one base away. This TCR was recovered from a woman aged 18-29 years with stable Graves' hyperthyroidism. Donor details come from another sample of the same person, matched by shared clones. Sequences were obtained from peripheral blood. The V and J segments used are TRBV11-2 and TRBJ1-5, and 7 junction bases match TRBD1. The CDR3 region reads CASSSGTVYSNQPQHF. The nucleotide sequence reads TGTGCCAGCAGCTCGGGGACAGTTTATAGCAATCAGCCCCAGCATTTT. The reference TRBV11-2 and TRBJ1-5 proteins fill in what lies around the CDR3, so the full variable domain reads EAGVAQSPRYKIIEKRQSVAFWCNPISGHATLYWYQQILGQGPKLLIQFQNNGVVDDSQLPKDRFSAERLKGVDSTLKIQPAKLEDSAVYLCASSSGTVYSNQPQHFGDGTRLSIL.